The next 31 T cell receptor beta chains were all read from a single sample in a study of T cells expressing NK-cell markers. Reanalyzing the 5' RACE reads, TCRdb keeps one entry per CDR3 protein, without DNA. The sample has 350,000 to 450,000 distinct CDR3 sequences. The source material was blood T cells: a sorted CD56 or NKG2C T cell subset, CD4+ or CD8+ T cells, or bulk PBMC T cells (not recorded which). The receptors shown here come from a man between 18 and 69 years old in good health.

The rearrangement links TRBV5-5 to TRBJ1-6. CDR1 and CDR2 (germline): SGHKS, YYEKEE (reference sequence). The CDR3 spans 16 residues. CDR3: CASRRAWESFNSPLHF. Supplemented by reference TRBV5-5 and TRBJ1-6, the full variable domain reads DAGVTQSPTHLIKTRGQQVTLRCSPISGHKSVSWYQQVLGQGPQFIFQYYEKEERGRGNFPDRFSARQFPNYSSELNVNALLLGDSALYLCASRRAWESFNSPLHFGNGTRLTVT.

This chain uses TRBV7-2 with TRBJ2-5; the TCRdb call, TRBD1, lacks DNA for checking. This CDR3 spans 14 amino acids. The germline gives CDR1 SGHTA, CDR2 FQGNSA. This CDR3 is CASSLGTGKETQYF.

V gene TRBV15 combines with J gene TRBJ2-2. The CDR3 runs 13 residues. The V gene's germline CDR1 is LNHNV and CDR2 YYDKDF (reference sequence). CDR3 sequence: CATSRDQKGELFF. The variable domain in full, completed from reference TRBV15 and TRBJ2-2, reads DAMVIQNPRYQVTQFGKPVTLSCSQTLNHNVMYWYQQKSSQAPKLLFHYYDKDFNNEADTPDNFQSRRPNTSFCFLDIRSPGLGDTAMYLCATSRDQKGELFFGEGSRLTVL.

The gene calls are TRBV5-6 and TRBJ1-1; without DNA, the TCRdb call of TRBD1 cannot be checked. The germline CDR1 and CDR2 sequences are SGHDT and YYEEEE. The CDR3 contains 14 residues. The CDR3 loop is CASTKRQGRMEAFF.

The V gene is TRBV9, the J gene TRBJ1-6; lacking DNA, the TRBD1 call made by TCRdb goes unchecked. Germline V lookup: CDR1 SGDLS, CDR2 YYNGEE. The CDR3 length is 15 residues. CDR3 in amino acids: CASSPRDRARSPLHF.

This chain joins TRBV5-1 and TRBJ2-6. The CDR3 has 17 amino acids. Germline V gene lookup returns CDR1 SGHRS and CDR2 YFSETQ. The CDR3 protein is CASSYGRASSGANVLTF.

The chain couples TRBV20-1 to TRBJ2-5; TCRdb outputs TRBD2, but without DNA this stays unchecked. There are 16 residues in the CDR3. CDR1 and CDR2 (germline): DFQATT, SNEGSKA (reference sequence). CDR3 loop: CSARDAEGKNQETQYF.

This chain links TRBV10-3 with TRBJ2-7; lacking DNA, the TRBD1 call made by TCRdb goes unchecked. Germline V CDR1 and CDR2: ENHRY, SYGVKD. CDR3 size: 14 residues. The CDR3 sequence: CAITKGQGNYEQYF.

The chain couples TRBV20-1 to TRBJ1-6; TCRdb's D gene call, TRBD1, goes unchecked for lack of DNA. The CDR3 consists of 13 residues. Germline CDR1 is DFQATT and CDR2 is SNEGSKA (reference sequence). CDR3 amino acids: CSAGGTVDSPLHF.

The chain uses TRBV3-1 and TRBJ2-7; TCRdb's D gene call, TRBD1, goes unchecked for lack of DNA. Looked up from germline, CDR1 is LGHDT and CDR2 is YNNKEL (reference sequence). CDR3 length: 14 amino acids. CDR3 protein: CASSQAGSGGEQYF.

The CDR3 sequence: CASSQGLAGTIAKNIQYF. The genes are TRBV3-1 and TRBJ2-4; TCRdb lists TRBD2, though no DNA is available to test this call. Germline V CDR1 and CDR2: LGHDT, YNNKEL (reference sequence). The CDR3 spans 18 residues.

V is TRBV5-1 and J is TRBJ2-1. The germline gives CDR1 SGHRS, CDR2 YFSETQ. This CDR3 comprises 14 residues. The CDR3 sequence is CASSLDGRITQQFF.

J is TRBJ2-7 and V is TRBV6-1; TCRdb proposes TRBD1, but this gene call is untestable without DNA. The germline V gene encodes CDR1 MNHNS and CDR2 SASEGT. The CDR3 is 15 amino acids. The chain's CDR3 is CASSEGWGRGDEQYF.

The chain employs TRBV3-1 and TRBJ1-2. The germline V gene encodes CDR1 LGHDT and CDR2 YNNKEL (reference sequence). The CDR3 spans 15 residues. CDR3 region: CASSQNGGSSYGYTF. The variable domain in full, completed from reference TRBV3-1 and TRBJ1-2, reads DTAVSQTPKYLVTQMGNDKSIKCEQNLGHDTMYWYKQDSKKFLKIMFSYNNKELIINETVPNRFSPKSPDKAHLNLHINSLELGDSAVYFCASSQNGGSSYGYTFGSGTRLTVV.

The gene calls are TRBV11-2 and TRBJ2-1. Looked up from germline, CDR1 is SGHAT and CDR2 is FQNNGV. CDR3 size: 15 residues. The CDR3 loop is CASSLLGRSDNEQFF.

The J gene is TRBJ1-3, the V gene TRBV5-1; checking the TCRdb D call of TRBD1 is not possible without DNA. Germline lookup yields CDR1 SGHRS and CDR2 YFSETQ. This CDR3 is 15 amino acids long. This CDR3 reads CASSPGGSSGNTIYF.

CDR3: CASSRKSNQPQHF. The rearrangement uses TRBV6-2 or TRBV6-3 and TRBJ1-5. Germline CDR1 and CDR2: MNHEY and SVGEGT. The CDR3 has 13 residues.

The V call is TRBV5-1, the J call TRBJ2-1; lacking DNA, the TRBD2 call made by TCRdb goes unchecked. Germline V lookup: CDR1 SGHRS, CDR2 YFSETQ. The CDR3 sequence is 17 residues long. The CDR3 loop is CASSQTSGPGGVNEQFF.

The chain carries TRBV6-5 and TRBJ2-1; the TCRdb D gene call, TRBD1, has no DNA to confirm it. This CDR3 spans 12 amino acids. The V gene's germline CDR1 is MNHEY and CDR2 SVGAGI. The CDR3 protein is CASSPPGTGWFF.

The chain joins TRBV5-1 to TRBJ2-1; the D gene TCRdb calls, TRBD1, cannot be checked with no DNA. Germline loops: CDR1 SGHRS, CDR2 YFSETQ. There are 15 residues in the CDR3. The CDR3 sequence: CASSFTRTGADEQFF.

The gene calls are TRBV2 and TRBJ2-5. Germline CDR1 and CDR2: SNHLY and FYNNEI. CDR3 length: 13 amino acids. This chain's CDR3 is CATQRGVQETQYF.

CDR3 loop: CASSSRWTGKGFSETQYF. The chain is built from TRBV3-1 and TRBJ2-5; TCRdb's D call, TRBD1, is unchecked because there is no DNA. The CDR3 is 18 amino acids. Germline V gene data show CDR1 as LGHDT and CDR2 as YNNKEL (reference sequence).

CDR3 sequence reads: CASSYDLQGNEQFF. The genes are TRBV6-5 and TRBJ2-1; the TCRdb call, TRBD1, lacks DNA for checking. The CDR3 contains 14 residues. CDR1 MNHEY and CDR2 SVGAGI come from the germline V gene.

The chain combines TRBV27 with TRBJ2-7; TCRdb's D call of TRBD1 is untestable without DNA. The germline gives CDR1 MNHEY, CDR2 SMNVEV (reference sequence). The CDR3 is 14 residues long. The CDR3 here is CASRGTGVSYEQYF.

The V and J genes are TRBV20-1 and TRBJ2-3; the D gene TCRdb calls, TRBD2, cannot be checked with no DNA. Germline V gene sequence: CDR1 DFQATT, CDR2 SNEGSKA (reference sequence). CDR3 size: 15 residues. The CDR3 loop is CSARDWERGPDTQYF.

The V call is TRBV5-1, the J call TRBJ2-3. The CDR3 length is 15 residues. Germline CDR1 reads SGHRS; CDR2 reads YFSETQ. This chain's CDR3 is CASSLLALDQVTQYF.

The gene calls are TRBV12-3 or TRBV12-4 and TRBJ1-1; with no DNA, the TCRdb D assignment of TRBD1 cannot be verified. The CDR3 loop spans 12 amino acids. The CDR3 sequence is CASTPGGYSAFF.

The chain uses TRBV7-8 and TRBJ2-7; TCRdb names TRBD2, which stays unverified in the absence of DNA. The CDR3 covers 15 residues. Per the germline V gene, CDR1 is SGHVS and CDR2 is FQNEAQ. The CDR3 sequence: CASSRTLAGVYEQYF.

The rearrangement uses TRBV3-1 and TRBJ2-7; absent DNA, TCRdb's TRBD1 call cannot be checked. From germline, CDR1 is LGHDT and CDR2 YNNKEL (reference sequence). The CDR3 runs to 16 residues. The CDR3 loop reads CASSQGSRGVRYEQYF.

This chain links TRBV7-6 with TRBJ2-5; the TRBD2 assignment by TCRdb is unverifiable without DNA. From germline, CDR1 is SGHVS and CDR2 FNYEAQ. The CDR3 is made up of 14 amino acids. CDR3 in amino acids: CASSPSSGVRTQYF.

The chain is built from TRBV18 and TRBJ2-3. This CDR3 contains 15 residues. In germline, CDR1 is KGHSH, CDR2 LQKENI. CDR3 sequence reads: CASSPRQRSTDTQYF.